This TCR beta chain was found in a study of T cells in tuberculosis. Study-wide results and caveats: Active tuberculosis cases were adults; controls were adolescents. Shorter CDR3-alpha in active tuberculosis partly drove smaller distances.

Trimming pared 0 bases from V and 1 base from J, leaving 16 bases between. Germline V gene lookup returns CDR1 LNHDA and CDR2 SQIVND (reference sequence). CDR3 length: 18 residues. With regard to this clone: Its target is unknown.

Here immunoSEQ multiplex PCR was the method, and the copy in TCRdb shows in-frame clones only, minus some. The sample shows some 22,000 clones, approximately 97% of them seen only once. The TCR sequence derives from a donor aged 10 to 29 with latent tuberculosis or without tuberculosis infection. The chain recombines TRBV19 with TRBJ2-1; D uncertain. The sequenced sample consisted of PBMCs. The CDR3 spells CASSIDGLRNPSYNEQFF. CDR3 DNA: TGTGCCAGTAGTATAGATGGTCTCAGGAACCCTTCCTACAATGAGCAGTTCTTC. The full variable domain, in which reference TRBV19 and TRBJ2-1 provide the parts outside the CDR3, is DGGITQSPKYLFRKEGQNVTLSCEQNLNHDAMYWYRQDPGQGLRLIYYSQIVNDFQKGDIAEGYSVSREKKESFPLTVTSAQKNPTAFYLCASSIDGLRNPSYNEQFFGPGTRLTVL.